A selection of T cell receptor beta chains follows, all from one sample in a study of cytomegalovirus exposure and HLA in healthy donors. Libraries were prepared by immunoSEQ multiplex PCR; TCRdb keeps only in-frame clonotypes and omits some of them. This table has around 200,000 clones, roughly 77% appearing once. The sequenced sample consisted of PBMCs. These TCRs come from a woman in her twenties or thirties in good health and CMV-seronegative. CDR3s include the opening cysteine and the closing phenylalanine or tryptophan. Each record gives: clone size, D gene, V gene, J gene, CDR3 protein, CDR3 DNA. The D gene is left open where the match is weak. Clone size appears in some rows only: once, few, many, or a class for an expanded clone.

size: .
D: .
V: TRBV30
J: TRBJ2-7
CDR3: CAAGLANPYEQYF
DNA: TGTGCCGCAGGACTTGCGAACCCCTACGAGCAGTACTTC

size: few
D: .
V: TRBV2
J: TRBJ1-2
CDR3: CASKLQENYGYTF
DNA: TGTGCCAGCAAACTACAGGAAAACTATGGCTACACCTTC

size: .
D: TRBD1
V: TRBV19
J: TRBJ1-1
CDR3: CATTRALDRVNTEAFF
DNA: TGTGCCACCACACGGGCCCTCGACAGGGTGAACACTGAAGCTTTCTTT

size: once
D: .
V: TRBV5-1
J: TRBJ1-2
CDR3: CASSLVSDYGYTF
DNA: TGCGCCAGCAGCTTGGTTTCAGACTATGGCTACACCTTC

size: .
D: TRBD2
V: TRBV5-1
J: TRBJ2-2
CDR3: CASSWGLELVTGELFF
DNA: TGCGCCAGCAGCTGGGGACTAGAGTTGGTCACCGGGGAGCTGTTTTTT

size: .
D: TRBD2
V: TRBV4-1
J: TRBJ2-5
CDR3: CASSQVSALAGGVQETQYF
DNA: TGCGCCAGCAGCCAAGTGTCGGCCCTAGCGGGAGGTGTTCAAGAGACCCAGTACTTC

size: few
D: .
V: TRBV4-2
J: TRBJ2-7
CDR3: CASSQDFAGSSYEQYF
DNA: TGTGCCAGCAGCCAAGATTTTGCGGGGAGCTCCTACGAGCAGTACTTC

size: .
D: TRBD1
V: TRBV5-1
J: TRBJ1-2
CDR3: CASSSDRGNYGYTF
DNA: TGCGCCAGCAGCTCCGACAGGGGGAACTATGGCTACACCTTC

size: .
D: TRBD1
V: TRBV5-1
J: TRBJ2-4
CDR3: CASSPRQGAVAKNIQYF
DNA: TGCGCCAGCAGCCCACGACAGGGAGCCGTAGCCAAAAACATTCAGTACTTC

size: .
D: .
V: TRBV27
J: TRBJ2-3
CDR3: CASSYRGVDTQYF
DNA: TGTGCCAGCAGTTACCGGGGAGTAGATACGCAGTATTTT

size: .
D: TRBD2
V: TRBV5-1
J: TRBJ2-7
CDR3: CASSLDSGLAVYEQYF
DNA: TGCGCCAGCAGCTTGGATTCAGGACTAGCAGTTTACGAGCAGTACTTC